This T cell receptor (beta chain) was obtained from a study of cytomegalovirus exposure and HLA in healthy donors. Germline V gene lookup returns CDR1 LGHNA and CDR2 YSLEER. The CDR3 has 15 residues. This PCR relied on a set of 60 Vbeta primers and 13 Jbeta primers. Assay used: immunoSEQ multiplex PCR; TCRdb lists only in-frame clones, some missing. The sample lists some 150,000 clones, approximately 82% occurring once. This receptor was obtained from a male donor in good health and CMV-seronegative. Material: PBMCs. The V and J genes are TRBV4-3 and TRBJ2-5, with 8 positions matching TRBD1. Judging by the DNA end, TRBJ2-7 fits better; the J call may be wrong. CDR3 sequence: CASSQQRAGGVEQYF. CDR3 bases: TGCGCCAGCAGCCAACAGAGGGCAGGGGGCGTCGAGCAGTACTTC.